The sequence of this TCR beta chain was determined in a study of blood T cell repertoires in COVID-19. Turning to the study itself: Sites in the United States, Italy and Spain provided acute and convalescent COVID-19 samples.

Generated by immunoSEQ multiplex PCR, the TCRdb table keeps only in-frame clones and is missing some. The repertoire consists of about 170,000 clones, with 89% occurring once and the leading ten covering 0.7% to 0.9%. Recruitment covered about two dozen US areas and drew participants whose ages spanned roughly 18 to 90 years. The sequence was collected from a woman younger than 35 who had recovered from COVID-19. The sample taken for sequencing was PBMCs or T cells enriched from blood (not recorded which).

The CDR3 DNA reads TGTGCCAGCTCACCGGGACTGGAGACAGATACGCAGTATTTT. As protein: CASSPGLETDTQYF. The rearrangement links TRBV18 to TRBJ2-3; TRBD2 is a possible D gene (6 bases). With 3 bases removed from V and 3 bases from J, the gap between germline ends came to 10 bases. CDR1 is KGHSH, CDR2 LQKENI, per germline. This CDR3 has 14 residues.